This T cell receptor beta chain was documented in a study of cytotoxic CD8 clonotypes in ibrutinib-treated CLL. Study overall: Partial responses totalled about 25 and complete responses 2; after median around 72 months, approximately 15 remained remitted and roughly twelve progressed. The authors obtained response samples at a median of about 13 months of treatment, range 6 to 36.

The CDR3 runs to 14 residues. Germline V gene data show CDR1 as SGHRS and CDR2 as YFSETQ. J lost 9 bases, V lost 4 bases, and 10 bases had no gene match. This clone is a singleton in its sample. The protocol was immunoSEQ multiplex PCR, while the TCRdb copy is restricted to in-frame clones and leaves out a portion. Here the sample spans fewer than 20,000 clones, about 61% being singletons. Sample: PBMCs, taken after 12 months of ibrutinib treatment. This TCR was sampled from a human donor with chronic lymphocytic leukemia. This chain links TRBV5-1 with TRBJ2-1; 7 bases align to TRBD1. DNA for the CDR3: TGCGCCAGCAGCCCCGGGACAGAACAGGGTGAGCAGTTCTTC. It translates to CASSPGTEQGEQFF.